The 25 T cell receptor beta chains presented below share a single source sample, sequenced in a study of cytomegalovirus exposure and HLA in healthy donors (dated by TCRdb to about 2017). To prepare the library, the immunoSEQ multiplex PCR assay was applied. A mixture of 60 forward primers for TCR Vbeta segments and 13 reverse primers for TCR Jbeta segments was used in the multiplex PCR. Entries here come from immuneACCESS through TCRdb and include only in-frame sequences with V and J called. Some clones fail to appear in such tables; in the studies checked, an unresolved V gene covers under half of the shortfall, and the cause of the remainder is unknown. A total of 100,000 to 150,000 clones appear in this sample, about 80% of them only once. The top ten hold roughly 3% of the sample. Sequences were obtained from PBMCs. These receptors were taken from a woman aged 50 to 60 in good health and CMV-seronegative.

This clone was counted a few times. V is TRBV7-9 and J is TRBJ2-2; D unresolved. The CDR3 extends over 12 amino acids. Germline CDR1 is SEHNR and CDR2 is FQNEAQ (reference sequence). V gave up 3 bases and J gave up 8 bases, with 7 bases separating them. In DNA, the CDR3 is TGTGCCAGCAGCTTTGCAGGAGGGGAGCTGTTTTTT. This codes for CASSFAGGELFF. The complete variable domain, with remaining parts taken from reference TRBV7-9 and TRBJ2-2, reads DTGVSQNPRHKITKRGQNVTFRCDPISEHNRLYWYRQTLGQGPEFLTYFQNEAQLEKSRLLSDRFSAERPKGSFSTLEIQRTEQGDSAMYLCASSFAGGELFFGEGSRLTVL.

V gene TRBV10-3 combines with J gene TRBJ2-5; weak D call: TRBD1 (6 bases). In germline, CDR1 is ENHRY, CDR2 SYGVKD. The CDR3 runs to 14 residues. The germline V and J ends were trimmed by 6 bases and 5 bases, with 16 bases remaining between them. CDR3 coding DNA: TGTGCCATCAGCGGTAGGGACACCGGGGAGACCCAGTACTTC. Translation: CAISGRDTGETQYF.

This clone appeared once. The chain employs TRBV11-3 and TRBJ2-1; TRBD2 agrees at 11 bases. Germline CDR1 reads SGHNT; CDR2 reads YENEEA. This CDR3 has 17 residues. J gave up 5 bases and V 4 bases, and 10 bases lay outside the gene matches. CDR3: CASSSALLAGVDNEQFF. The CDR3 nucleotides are TGTGCCAGCAGCTCCGCTTTACTAGCGGGAGTCGACAATGAGCAGTTCTTC.

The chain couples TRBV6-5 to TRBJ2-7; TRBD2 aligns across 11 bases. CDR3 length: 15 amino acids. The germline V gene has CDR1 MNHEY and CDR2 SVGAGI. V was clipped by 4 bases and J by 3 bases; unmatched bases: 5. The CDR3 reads CASSSGLAEIYEQYF. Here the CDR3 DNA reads TGTGCCAGCAGTTCGGGACTAGCGGAAATCTACGAGCAGTACTTC.

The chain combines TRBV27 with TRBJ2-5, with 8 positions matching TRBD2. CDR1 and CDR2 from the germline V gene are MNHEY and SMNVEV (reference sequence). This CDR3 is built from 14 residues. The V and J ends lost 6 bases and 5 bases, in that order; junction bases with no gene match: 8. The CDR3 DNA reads TGTGCCAGCAGCGTCGGGGGGGAGGGGGAGACCCAGTACTTC. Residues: CASSVGGEGETQYF.

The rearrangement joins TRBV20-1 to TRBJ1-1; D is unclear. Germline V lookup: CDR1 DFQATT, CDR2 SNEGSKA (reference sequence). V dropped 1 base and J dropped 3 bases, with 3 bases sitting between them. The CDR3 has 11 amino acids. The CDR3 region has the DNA TGCAGTGCTAGAGGGCACACTGAAGCTTTCTTT. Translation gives CSARGHTEAFF.

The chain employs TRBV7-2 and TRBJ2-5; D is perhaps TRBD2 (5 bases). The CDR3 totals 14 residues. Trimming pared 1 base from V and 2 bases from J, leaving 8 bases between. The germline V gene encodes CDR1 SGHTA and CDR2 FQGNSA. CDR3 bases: TGTGCCAGCAGCTTAGGGGGAGAGCAAGAGACCCAGTACTTC. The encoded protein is CASSLGGEQETQYF. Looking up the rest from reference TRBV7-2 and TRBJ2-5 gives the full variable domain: GAGVSQSPSNKVTEKGKDVELRCDPISGHTALYWYRQSLGQGLEFLIYFQGNSAPDKSGLPSDRFSAERTGGSVSTLTIQRTQQEDSAVYLCASSLGGEQETQYFGPGTRLLVL.

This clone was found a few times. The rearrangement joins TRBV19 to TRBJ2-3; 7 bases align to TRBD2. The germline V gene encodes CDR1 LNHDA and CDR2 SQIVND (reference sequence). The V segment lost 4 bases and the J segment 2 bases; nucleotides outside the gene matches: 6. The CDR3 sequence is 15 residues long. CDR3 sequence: CASSRYREATDTQYF. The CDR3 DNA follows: TGTGCCAGTAGTAGATATCGGGAGGCCACAGATACGCAGTATTTT.

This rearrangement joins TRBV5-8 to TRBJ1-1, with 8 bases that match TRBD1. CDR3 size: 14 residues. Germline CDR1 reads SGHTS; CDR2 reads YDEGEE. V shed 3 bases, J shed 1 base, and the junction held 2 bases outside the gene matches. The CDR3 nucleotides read TGTGCCAGCAGCTATGGACAGGGGAACACTGAAGCTTTCTTT. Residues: CASSYGQGNTEAFF.

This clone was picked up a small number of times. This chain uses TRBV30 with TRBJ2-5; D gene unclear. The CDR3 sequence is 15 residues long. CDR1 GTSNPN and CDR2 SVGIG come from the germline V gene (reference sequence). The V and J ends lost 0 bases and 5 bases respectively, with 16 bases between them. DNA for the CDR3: TGTGCCTGGAGTGTGAACAGAGCTTGGTTGGAGACCCAGTACTTC. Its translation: CAWSVNRAWLETQYF.

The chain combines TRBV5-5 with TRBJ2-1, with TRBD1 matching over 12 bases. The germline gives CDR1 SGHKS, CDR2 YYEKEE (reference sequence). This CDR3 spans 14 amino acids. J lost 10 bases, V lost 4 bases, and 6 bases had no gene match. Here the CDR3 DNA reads TGTGCCAGCAGCCCCGGGACAGGGGGCGGGGAGCAGTTCTTC. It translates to CASSPGTGGGEQFF.

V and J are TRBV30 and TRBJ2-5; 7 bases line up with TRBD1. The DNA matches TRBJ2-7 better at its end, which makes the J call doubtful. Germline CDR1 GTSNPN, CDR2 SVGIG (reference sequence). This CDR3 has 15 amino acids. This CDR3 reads CAWSVRDSSSYEQYF. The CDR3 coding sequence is TGTGCCTGGAGTGTACGGGACAGCAGCTCCTACGAGCAGTACTTC.

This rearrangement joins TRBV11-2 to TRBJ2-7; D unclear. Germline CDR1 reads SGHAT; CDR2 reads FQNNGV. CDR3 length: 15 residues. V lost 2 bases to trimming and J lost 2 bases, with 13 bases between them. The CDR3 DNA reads TGTGCCAGCAGCTTAAATTTTAGCCCAGCCTACGAGCAGTACTTC. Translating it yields CASSLNFSPAYEQYF.

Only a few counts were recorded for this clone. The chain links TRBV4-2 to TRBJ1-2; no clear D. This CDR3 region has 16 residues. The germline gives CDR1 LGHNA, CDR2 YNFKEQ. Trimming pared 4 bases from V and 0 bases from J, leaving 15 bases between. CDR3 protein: CASSPQLRGTNYGYTF. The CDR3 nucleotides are TGTGCCAGCAGCCCCCAACTACGAGGGACTAACTATGGCTACACCTTC.

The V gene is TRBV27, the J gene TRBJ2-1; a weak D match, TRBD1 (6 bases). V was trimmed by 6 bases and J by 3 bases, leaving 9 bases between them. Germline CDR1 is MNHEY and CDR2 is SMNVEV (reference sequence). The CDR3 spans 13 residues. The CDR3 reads CASSGTFYNEQFF. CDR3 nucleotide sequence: TGTGCCAGCAGCGGGACATTCTACAATGAGCAGTTCTTC.

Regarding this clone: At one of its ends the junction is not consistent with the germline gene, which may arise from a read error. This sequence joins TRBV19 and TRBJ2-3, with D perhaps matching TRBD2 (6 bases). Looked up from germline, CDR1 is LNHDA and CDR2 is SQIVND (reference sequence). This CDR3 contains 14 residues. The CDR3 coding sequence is TGTGCCAGTAGTGCGACTAGTTACACAGATACGCGGTATTTT. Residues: CASSATSYTDTRYF. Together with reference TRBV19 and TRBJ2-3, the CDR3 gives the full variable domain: DGGITQSPKYLFRKEGQNVTLSCEQNLNHDAMYWYRQDPGQGLRLIYYSQIVNDFQKGDIAEGYSVSREKKESFPLTVTSAQKNPTAFYLCASSATSYTDTRYFGPGTRLTVL.

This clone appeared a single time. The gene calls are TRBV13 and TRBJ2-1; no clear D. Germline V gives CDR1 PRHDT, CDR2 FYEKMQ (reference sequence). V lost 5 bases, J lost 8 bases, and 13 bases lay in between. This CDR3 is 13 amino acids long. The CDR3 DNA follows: TGTGCCAGCAGCACACAGAGACCCCATGAGCAGTTCTTC. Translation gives CASSTQRPHEQFF.

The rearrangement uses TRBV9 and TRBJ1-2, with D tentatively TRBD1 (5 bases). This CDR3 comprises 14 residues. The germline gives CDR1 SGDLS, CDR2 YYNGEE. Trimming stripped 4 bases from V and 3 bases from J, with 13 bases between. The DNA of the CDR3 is TGTGCCAGCAGCCGAATCGGGGGAGACTATGGCTACACCTTC. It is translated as CASSRIGGDYGYTF. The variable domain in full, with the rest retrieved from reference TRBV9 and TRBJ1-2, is DSGVTQTPKHLITATGQRVTLRCSPRSGDLSVYWYQQSLDQGLQFLIQYYNGEERAKGNILERFSAQQFPDLHSELNLSSLELGDSALYFCASSRIGGDYGYTFGSGTRLTVV.

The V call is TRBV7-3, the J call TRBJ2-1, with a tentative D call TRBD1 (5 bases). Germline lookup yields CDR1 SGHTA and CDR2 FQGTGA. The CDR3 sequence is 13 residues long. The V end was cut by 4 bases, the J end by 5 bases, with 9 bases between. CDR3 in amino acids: CASSSTENNEQFF. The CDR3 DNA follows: TGTGCCAGCAGCTCGACAGAAAACAATGAGCAGTTCTTC.

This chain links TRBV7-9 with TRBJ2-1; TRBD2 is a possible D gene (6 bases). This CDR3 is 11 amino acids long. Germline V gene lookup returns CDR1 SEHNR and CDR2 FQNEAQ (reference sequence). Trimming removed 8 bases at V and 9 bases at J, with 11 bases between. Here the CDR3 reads CASSMGGEQFF. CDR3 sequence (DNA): TGTGCCAGCTCAATGGGGGGTGAGCAGTTCTTC.

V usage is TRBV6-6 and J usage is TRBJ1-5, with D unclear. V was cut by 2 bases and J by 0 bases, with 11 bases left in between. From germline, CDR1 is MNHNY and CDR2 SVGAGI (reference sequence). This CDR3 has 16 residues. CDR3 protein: CASSYGGAYSNQPQHF. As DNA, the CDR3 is TGTGCCAGCAGTTACGGTGGAGCTTATAGCAATCAGCCCCAGCATTTT.

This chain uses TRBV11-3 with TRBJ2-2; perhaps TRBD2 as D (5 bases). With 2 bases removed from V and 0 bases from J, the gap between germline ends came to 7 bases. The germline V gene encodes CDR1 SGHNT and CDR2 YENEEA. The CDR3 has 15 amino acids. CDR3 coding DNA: TGTGCCAGCAGCTTATCCGGGACGAACACCGGGGAGCTGTTTTTT. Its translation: CASSLSGTNTGELFF.

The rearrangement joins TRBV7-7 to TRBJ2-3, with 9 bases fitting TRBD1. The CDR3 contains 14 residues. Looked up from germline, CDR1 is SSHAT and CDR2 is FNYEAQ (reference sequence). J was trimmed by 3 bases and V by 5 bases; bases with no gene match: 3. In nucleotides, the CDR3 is TGTGCCAGCAGCCCCGACAGGGGGACAGATACGCAGTATTTT. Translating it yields CASSPDRGTDTQYF. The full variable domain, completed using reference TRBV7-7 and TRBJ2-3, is GAGVSQSPRYKVTKRGQDVTLRCDPISSHATLYWYQQALGQGPEFLTYFNYEAQPDKSGLPSDRFSAERPEGSISTLTIQRTEQRDSAMYRCASSPDRGTDTQYFGPGTRLTVL.

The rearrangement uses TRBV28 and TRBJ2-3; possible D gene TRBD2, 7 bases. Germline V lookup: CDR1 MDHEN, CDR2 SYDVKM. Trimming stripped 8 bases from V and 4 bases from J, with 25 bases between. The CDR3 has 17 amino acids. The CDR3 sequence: CASALPVGGARADTQYF. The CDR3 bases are TGTGCCAGCGCACTTCCCGTGGGGGGGGCTAGGGCAGATACGCAGTATTTT.

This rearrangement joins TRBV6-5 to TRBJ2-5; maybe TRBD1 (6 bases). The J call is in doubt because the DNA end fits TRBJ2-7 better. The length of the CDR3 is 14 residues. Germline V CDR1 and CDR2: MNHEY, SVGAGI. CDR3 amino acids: CASSPRGVGDEQYF. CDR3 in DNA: TGTGCCAGCAGCCCCAGGGGTGTTGGGGACGAGCAGTACTTC.